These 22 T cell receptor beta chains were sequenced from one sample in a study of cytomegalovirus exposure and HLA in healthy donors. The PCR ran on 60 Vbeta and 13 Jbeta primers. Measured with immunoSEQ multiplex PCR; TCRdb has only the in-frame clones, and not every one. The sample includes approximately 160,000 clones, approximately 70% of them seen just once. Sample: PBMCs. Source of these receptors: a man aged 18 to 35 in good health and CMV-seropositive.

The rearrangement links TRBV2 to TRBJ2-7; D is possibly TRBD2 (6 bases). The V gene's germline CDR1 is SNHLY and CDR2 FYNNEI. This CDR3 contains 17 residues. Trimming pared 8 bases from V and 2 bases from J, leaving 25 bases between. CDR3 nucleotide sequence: TGTGCCAGCTATAAGGGGTGGGCGGAGGGGAGAGCCTACGAGCAGTACGTC. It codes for CASYKGWAEGRAYEQYV.

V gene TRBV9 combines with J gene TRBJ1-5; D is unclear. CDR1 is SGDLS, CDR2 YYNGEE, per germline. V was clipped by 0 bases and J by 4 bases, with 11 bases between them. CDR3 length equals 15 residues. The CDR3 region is CASSVGTGKNQPQHF. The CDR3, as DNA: TGTGCCAGCAGCGTAGGGACCGGGAAGAATCAGCCCCAGCATTTT.

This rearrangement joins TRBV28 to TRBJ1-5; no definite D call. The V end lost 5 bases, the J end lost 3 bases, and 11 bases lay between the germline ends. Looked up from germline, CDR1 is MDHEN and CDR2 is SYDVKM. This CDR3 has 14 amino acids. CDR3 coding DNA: TGTGCCAGCAGTCCCCCGGTTGACAATCAGCCCCAGCATTTT. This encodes CASSPPVDNQPQHF.

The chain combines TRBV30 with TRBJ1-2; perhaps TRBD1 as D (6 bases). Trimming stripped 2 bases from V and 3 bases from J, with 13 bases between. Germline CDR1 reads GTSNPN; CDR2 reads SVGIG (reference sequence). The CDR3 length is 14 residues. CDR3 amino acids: CAWSPRTVDYGYTF. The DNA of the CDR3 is TGTGCCTGGAGTCCCCGGACAGTCGACTATGGCTACACCTTC.

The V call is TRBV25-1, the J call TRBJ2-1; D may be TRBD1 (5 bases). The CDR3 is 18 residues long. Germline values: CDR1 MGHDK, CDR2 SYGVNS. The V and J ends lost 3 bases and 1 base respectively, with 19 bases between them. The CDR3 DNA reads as TGTGCCAGCAGTGATGGCACCGCAGGGTTTAATTCCTACAATGAGCAGTTCTTC. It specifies CASSDGTAGFNSYNEQFF. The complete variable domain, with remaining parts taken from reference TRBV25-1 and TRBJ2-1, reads EADIYQTPRYLVIGTGKKITLECSQTMGHDKMYWYQQDPGMELHLIHYSYGVNSTEKGDLSSESTVSRIRTEHFPLTLESARPSHTSQYLCASSDGTAGFNSYNEQFFGPGTRLTVL.

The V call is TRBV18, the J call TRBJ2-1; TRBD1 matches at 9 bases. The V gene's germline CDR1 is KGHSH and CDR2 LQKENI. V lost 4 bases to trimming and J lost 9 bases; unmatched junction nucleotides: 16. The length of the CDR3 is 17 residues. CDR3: CASSLSSRDRVSGEQFF. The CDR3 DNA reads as TGTGCCAGCTCACTTTCTAGTAGGGACAGGGTGAGTGGTGAGCAGTTCTTC.

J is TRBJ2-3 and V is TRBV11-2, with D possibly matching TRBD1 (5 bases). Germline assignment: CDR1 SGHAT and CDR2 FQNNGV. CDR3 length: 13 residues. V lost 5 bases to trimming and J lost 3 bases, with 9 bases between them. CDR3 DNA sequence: TGTGCCAGCAGCAGGGGCAGGACAGATACGCAGTATTTT. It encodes CASSRGRTDTQYF. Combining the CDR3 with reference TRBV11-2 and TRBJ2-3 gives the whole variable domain EAGVAQSPRYKIIEKRQSVAFWCNPISGHATLYWYQQILGQGPKLLIQFQNNGVVDDSQLPKDRFSAERLKGVDSTLKIQPAKLEDSAVYLCASSRGRTDTQYFGPGTRLTVL.

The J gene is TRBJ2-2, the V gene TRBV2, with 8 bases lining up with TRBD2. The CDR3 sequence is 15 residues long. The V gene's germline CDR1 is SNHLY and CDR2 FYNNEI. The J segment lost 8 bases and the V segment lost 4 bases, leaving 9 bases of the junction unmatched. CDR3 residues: CASSVSSGSWGELFF. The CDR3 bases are TGTGCCAGCAGTGTCTCTAGCGGGTCCTGGGGGGAGCTGTTTTTT.

The CDR3 bases are TGTGCCAGCAGCCTATCTAGCGGGAGGTTAGATACGCAGTATTTT. Translation: CASSLSSGRLDTQYF. The J gene is TRBJ2-3, the V gene TRBV6-6; 11 bases match TRBD2. Germline V gene data show CDR1 as MNHNY and CDR2 as SVGAGI (reference sequence). This CDR3 contains 15 residues. Trimming took 6 bases from V and 5 from J; bases not matched to a gene: 7.

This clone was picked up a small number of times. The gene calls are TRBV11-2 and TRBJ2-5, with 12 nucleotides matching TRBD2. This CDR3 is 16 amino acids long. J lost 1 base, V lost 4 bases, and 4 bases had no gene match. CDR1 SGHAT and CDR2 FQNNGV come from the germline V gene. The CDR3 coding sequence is TGTGCCAGCAGCTCCGGACTAGCGGGGTCCCAAGAGACCCAGTACTTC. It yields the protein CASSSGLAGSQETQYF.

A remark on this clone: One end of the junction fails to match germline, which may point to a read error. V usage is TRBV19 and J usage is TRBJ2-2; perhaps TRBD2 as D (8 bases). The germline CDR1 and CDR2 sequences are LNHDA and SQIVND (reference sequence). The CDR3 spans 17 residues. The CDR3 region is CASTVLGGGGNNGELFF. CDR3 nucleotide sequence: TGTGCCAGTACCGTTTTAGGGGGCGGGGGGAACAACGGGGAGCTGTTTTTT. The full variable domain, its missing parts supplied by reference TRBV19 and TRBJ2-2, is DGGITQSPKYLFRKEGQNVTLSCEQNLNHDAMYWYRQDPGQGLRLIYYSQIVNDFQKGDIAEGYSVSREKKESFPLTVTSAQKNPTAFYLCASTVLGGGGNNGELFFGEGSRLTVL.

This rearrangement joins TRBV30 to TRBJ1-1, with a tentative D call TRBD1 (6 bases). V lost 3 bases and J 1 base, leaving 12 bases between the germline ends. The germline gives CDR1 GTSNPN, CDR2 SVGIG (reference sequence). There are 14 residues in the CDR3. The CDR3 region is CAWSGVGGNTEAFF. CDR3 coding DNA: TGTGCCTGGAGCGGCGTAGGGGGGAACACTGAAGCTTTCTTT. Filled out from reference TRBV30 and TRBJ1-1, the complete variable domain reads SQTIHQWPATLVQPVGSPLSLECTVEGTSNPNLYWYRQAAGRGLQLLFYSVGIGQISSEVPQNLSASRPQDRQFILSSKKLLLSDSGFYLCAWSGVGGNTEAFFGQGTRLTVV.

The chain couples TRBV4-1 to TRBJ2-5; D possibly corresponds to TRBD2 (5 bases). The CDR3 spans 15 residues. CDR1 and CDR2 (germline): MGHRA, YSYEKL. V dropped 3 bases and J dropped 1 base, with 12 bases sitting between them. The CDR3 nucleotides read TGCGCCAGCAGCCATATAGCAACTAGCCAAGAGACCCAGTACTTC. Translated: CASSHIATSQETQYF.

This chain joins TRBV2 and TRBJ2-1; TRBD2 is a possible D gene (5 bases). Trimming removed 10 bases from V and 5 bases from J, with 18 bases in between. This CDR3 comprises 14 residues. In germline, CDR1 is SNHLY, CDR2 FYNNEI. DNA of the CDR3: TGTGCCACCCTCGACGGCCTAGCAAACAATGAGCAGTTCTTC. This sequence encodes CATLDGLANNEQFF.

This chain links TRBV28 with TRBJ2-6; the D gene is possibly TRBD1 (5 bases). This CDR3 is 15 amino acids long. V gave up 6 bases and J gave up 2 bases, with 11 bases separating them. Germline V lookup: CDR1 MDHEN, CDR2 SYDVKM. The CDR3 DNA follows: TGTGCCAGCAGGAATCTAGGGGCTGGGGCCAACGTCCTGACTTTC. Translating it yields CASRNLGAGANVLTF.

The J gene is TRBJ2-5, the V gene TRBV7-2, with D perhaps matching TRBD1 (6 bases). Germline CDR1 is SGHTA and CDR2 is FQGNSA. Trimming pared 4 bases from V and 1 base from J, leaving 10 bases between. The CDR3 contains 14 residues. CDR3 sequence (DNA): TGTGCCAGCAGCTGGCGGACAGTCCAAGAGACCCAGTACTTC. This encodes CASSWRTVQETQYF.

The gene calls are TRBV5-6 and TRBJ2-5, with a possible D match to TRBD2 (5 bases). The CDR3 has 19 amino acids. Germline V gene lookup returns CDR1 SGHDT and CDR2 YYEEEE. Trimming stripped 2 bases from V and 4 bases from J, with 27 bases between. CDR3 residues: CASSFPPKRTARLVETQYF. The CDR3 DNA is TGTGCCAGCAGCTTCCCCCCCAAGCGGACGGCCCGTCTCGTAGAGACCCAGTACTTC.

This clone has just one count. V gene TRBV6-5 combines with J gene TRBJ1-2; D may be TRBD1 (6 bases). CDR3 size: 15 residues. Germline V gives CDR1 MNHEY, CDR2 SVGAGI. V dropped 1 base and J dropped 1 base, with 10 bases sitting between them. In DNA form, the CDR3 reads TGTGCCAGCAGTTACTACGGGACACTTAACTATGGCTACACCTTC. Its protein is CASSYYGTLNYGYTF.

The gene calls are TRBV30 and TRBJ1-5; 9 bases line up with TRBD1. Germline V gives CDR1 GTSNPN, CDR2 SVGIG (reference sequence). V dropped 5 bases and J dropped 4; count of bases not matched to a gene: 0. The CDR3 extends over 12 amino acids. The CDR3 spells CAWGTGNQPQHF. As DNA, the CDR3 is TGTGCCTGGGGGACAGGGAATCAGCCCCAGCATTTT.

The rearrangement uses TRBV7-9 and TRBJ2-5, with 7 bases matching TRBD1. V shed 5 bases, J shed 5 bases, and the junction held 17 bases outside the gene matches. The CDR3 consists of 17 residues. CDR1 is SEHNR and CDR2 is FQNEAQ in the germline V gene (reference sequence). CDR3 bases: TGTGCCAGCAGCCTACCTGCCGACAGGGACCGCTTTGAGACCCAGTACTTC. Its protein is CASSLPADRDRFETQYF.

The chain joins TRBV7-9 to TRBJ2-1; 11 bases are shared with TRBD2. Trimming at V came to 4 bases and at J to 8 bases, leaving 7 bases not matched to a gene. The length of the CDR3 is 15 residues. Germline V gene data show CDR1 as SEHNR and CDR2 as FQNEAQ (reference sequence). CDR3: CASSSTSGSTHEQFF. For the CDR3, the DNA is TGTGCCAGCAGCTCCACTAGCGGGAGCACCCATGAGCAGTTCTTC.

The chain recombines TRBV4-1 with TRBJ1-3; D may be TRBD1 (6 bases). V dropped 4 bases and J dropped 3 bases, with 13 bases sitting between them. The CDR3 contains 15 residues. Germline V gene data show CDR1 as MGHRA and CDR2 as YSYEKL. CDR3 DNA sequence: TGCGCCAGCAGCCGGAATCAGGGACATGGAAACACCATATATTTT. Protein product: CASSRNQGHGNTIYF.